Following are 13 T cell receptor beta chains from one sample sequenced in a study of blood T cell repertoires in COVID-19 (dated by TCRdb to the early 2020s). Receptor libraries were prepared by the immunoSEQ multiplex PCR assay. TCRdb retrieved this table from immuneACCESS and kept in-frame rearrangements only. Not all clones are present; in checked studies, unresolved V genes account for under half, and no reason is known for the remainder. The sample table shows about 87,000 clones, and 60% to 80% are seen once. About 4.2% of the sample comes from the top ten. The sequencing input was peripheral blood. The receptors originated from a woman aged 45 to 65 with acute or convalescent COVID-19.

The chain links TRBV6-5 to TRBJ1-4; 8 positions agree with TRBD1. Trimming removed 0 bases from V and 8 bases from J; junction bases left unmatched: 5. Germline V gene sequence: CDR1 MNHEY, CDR2 SVGAGI. This CDR3 spans 15 amino acids. In nucleotides, the CDR3 is TGTGCCAGCAGTTACTCGGGACAGGAGGGGGAAAAACTGTTTTTT. It specifies CASSYSGQEGEKLFF.

V usage is TRBV5-4 and J usage is TRBJ1-2; the D gene is possibly TRBD1 (6 bases). This CDR3 is built from 12 residues. Trimming took off 1 base at V and 8 bases at J, with 9 bases between the two ends. Looked up from germline, CDR1 is SGHNT and CDR2 is YYREEE (reference sequence). This CDR3 reads CASSLTGNGYTF. In nucleotides, the CDR3 is TGTGCCAGCAGCTTGACAGGGAACGGCTACACCTTC.

CDR3 bases: TGTGCCAGCAGCTTAGGCCAGGGGTCACCCCTCCACTTT. Its translation is CASSLGQGSPLHF. The chain has TRBV11-3 and TRBJ1-6; D is perhaps TRBD1 (6 bases). V lost 1 base and J lost 10, with 8 bases in between. Germline lookup yields CDR1 SGHNT and CDR2 YENEEA. The CDR3 spans 13 residues.

This clone occurred a few times. V is TRBV7-9 and J is TRBJ2-1; 8 bases agree with TRBD1. Germline lookup yields CDR1 SEHNR and CDR2 FQNEAQ (reference sequence). J was trimmed by 8 bases and V by 3 bases; bases with no gene match: 6. This CDR3 spans 14 amino acids. The CDR3 spells CASSLGQEQDEQFF. The CDR3 DNA reads TGTGCCAGCAGCTTGGGACAGGAACAAGATGAGCAGTTCTTC.

The rearrangement links TRBV6-5 to TRBJ1-2, with D unresolved. This CDR3 comprises 14 residues. The ends were cut back, 0 bases at V and 5 bases at J, with 10 bases in the middle. Germline CDR1 MNHEY, CDR2 SVGAGI. DNA for the CDR3: TGTGCCAGCAGTTACTCCAGGTTTACGTATGGCTACACCTTC. Its protein is CASSYSRFTYGYTF.

The rearrangement links TRBV4-1 to TRBJ1-1; possible D gene TRBD1, 5 bases. Germline V lookup: CDR1 MGHRA, CDR2 YSYEKL. CDR3 length equals 14 residues. Trimming stripped 3 bases from V and 4 bases from J, with 12 bases between. The CDR3 DNA is TGCGCCAGCAGCCAGGCGACCGGGGGCACTGAAGCTTTCTTT. Its translation is CASSQATGGTEAFF.

The chain carries TRBV28 and TRBJ2-3; D remains ambiguous. Trimming took 1 base from V and 1 from J, leaving 9 bases between them. Germline CDR1 MDHEN, CDR2 SYDVKM. The length of the CDR3 is 15 residues. This CDR3 is CASSLSGPGTDTQYF. CDR3 bases: TGTGCCAGCAGTTTATCGGGTCCGGGCACAGATACGCAGTATTTT.

The chain employs TRBV6-6 and TRBJ1-1, with TRBD1 as a possible D gene (6 bases). Germline CDR1 MNHNY, CDR2 SVGAGI (reference sequence). The length of the CDR3 is 14 residues. With 5 bases removed from V and 1 base from J, the gap between germline ends came to 11 bases. CDR3 loop: CASSGRGGNTEAFF. The CDR3 bases are TGTGCCAGCAGTGGTAGGGGGGGGAACACTGAAGCTTTCTTT.

This rearrangement joins TRBV9 to TRBJ2-3, with TRBD1 matching 8 bases. There are 13 residues in the CDR3. Germline loops: CDR1 SGDLS, CDR2 YYNGEE. With 4 bases clipped from V and 4 bases from J, the junction kept 2 bases outside the gene matches. The CDR3 nucleotides read TGTGCCAGCAGCTCACAGGGGGCAGATACGCAGTATTTT. Its protein product is CASSSQGADTQYF.

The chain recombines TRBV7-8 with TRBJ2-7; TRBD1 is a possible D gene (5 bases). From germline, CDR1 is SGHVS and CDR2 FQNEAQ. The V end was cut by 3 bases, the J end by 3 bases, with 12 bases between. The CDR3 runs 14 residues. The DNA for the CDR3 is TGTGCCAGCAGCTTTGAGCCTGACAGCTACGAGCAGTACTTC. Translation: CASSFEPDSYEQYF.

The chain recombines TRBV15 with TRBJ1-5; D remains ambiguous. V was shortened by 5 bases and J by 6 bases, with 20 bases between the two germline ends. CDR1 and CDR2 (germline): LNHNV, YYDKDF (reference sequence). The CDR3 totals 16 residues. In nucleotides, the CDR3 is TGTGCCACCAGCGATATTGGACTGTCCTCGGGTCAGCCCCAGCATTTT. Amino acid sequence: CATSDIGLSSGQPQHF.

The chain uses TRBV12-1 and TRBJ2-7; TRBD2 is taken as the D call from the table, unchecked against the DNA. TRBV12-1 has pseudogene status. The CDR3 sequence is 16 residues long. CDR3: CASSPPGLAGDYEQYF. The CDR3 DNA reads as TGTGCCAGCAGCCCCCCCGGCCTAGCGGGAGACTACGAGCAGTACTTC.

This chain uses TRBV7-9 with TRBJ1-1, with TRBD1 matching 7 bases. V lost 5 bases to trimming and J lost 3 bases; unmatched junction nucleotides: 6. Per germline, CDR1 SEHNR and CDR2 FQNEAQ (reference sequence). The CDR3 totals 14 residues. The CDR3 region is CASSQNRGDTEAFF. CDR3 bases: TGTGCCAGCAGCCAGAACAGGGGAGACACTGAAGCTTTCTTT.